Reported below is one T cell receptor beta chain. V shed 6 bases and J shed 0 bases, with 8 bases lying between them. The CDR3 runs to 14 residues. Germline lookup yields CDR1 KGHDR and CDR2 SFDVKD. CDR3 and TCR beta VDJ profiling relied on genomic DNA as the template. From the reads, TCRdb called clonotypes with MiXCR, one entry per CDR3 protein. Among 400,000 to 600,000 distinct CDR3 sequences listed, around 32% were seen once. Patients picked for sequencing had shown CD8+CD57+ cell expansion detected by flow cytometry. This entry comes from a study of CD8+CD57+ T cells in acquired aplastic anemia. The receptor was derived from a human donor with aplastic anemia. V gene TRBV24-1 combines with J gene TRBJ2-1; no clear D gene. Sequencing used sorted CD4+, CD8+, or CD8+CD57+ T cells (not recorded which) from PBMCs. As DNA, the CDR3 is TGTGCCACCAGTTCGGAGCTCTCCTACAATGAGCAGTTCTTC. Residues: CATSSELSYNEQFF.